This T cell receptor (beta chain) originates from a study of T cell responses to AZD1222 COVID-19 vaccine. Findings and limits, study-wide: Just a handful of people given AZD1222 tested seropositive at baseline.

Looked up from germline, CDR1 is SGHAT and CDR2 is FQNNGV. CDR3 length: 16 residues. V lost 2 bases to trimming and J lost 6 bases, with 16 bases between them. Libraries were prepared by immunoSEQ multiplex PCR; TCRdb keeps only in-frame clonotypes and omits some of them. The repertoire holds 110,000 to 150,000 clones, with more than 70% as singletons. For this clone: What it binds is not known.

This sequence joins TRBV11-2 and TRBJ2-2; D is perhaps TRBD2 (5 bases). The TCR originated in an adult who received the AZD1222 COVID-19 vaccine. This sample comprised peripheral blood, obtained 28 days after the second AZD1222 dose. The CDR3, as DNA: TGTGCCAGCAGCTTAACCCGGGCCCCCGGGGCCGGGGAGCTGTTTTTT. Translation: CASSLTRAPGAGELFF.